Given below is one T cell receptor beta chain in context. The antigen it binds to is not known. Base qualities are not recorded, but no much larger clone differs from it by a single base. The record originates from a study of blood T cells in healthy people across ages (dated by TCRdb to the mid-2010s). The study in broad terms: In model experiments, roughly one uniquely barcoded TCR beta cDNA molecule per two T cells was captured by template switching. Age-related changes in TCR beta repertoire diversity were measured in the study by deep sequencing normalized with unique cDNA molecular identifiers. The study analyzed two additional independent replicas of 1 million unique cDNA reads from the same blood draw for two donors, one aged 18 to 30 and one aged 80 or older. The donors were split into four age groups: young (average 16 years), middle-aged (39), aged (more than 60) and long-lived (about 74).

Findings and caveats that apply to the study as a whole: As age increased, observed TCR beta diversity per million T cells dropped in a roughly linear way, and a significant reduction was already evident by age 40. Bulk unsorted PBMC profiling prevented conclusive comparison of naive and antigen-experienced compartments. Estimates of total diversity from one million sequenced T cells were regarded as lower bounds and underestimates. The long-lived group showed more naive CD4+ T cells, fewer expanded clones and increased TCR diversity than the aged group, suggesting age selection. There was a strong correlation between observed TCR beta diversity and the percentage of naive T cells measured by flow cytometry. Donor CMV infection status was unknown, potentially confounding age-related changes in expanded clonotypes.

The 39 donors, aged about 6 to 100 years, were systemically healthy Caucasian individuals from Russia. Each donor gave ten milliliters of peripheral blood, drawn into EDTA-treated Vacutainer tubes. PBMCs were isolated by Ficoll-Paque density-gradient centrifugation, with at least 7 million obtained per sample. Trizol reagent was used to extract total RNA from PBMCs, with at least 5.5 micrograms per sample. For every donor, an aliquot of PBMCs went through flow cytometry to measure the percentages of naive CD45RAhigh/CD27high T cells. The library relied on 5' RACE. Sequencer: Illumina HiSeq 2500. A second PCR of roughly 7 to 11 cycles was performed with a sample-barcoded 5' primer and a J-beta primer mix. Each TCR beta cDNA molecule received a unique molecular identifier from a template-switch 5' adaptor carrying 12 random nucleotides. At least 2.5 million CDR3-containing paired-end reads were obtained from each sample. First-strand cDNA was synthesized from all RNA with the Mint cDNA synthesis kit, primed by a TRBC-specific oligonucleotide. All cDNA was treated with uracil-DNA glycosylase and then went through a first 18-cycle PCR with the universal primers M1SS and BC2_uni_R. Concerning the study's data processing: For normalization, 1 million high-quality reads were randomly selected from each sample, with every read carrying a distinct molecular identifier. Reads with shared molecular identifiers were discarded instead of being binned into consensus sequences. MiTCR, run with a Q25 quality threshold and the strictest error-elimination algorithm, handled CDR3 identification, clonotype clustering and error correction. A nonparametric unseen species model with Euler transformation was used to estimate a lower bound on total TCR beta diversity. The public sequencing data were trimmed at Q25 with fastp and processed into clonotypes with MiXCR by TCRdb, which kept only in-frame beta chains. Rows with a matching CDR3 protein are joined into one entry that keeps the most common DNA and genes. It is TCRdb's table, rather than the study itself, that gives the V and J calls and clone size. Recorded for this sample are more than 1,000,000 distinct CDR3 sequences; around 25% of them occurred a single time. The ten largest make up 0.65% to 0.75% of the sample.

The germline V gene supplies CDR1 SQVTM and CDR2 ANQGSEA. The CDR3 starts with the cysteine, ends with the phenylalanine, and has 14 residues. The kept DNA is CDR3 alone, 42 bases in frame from the first base. Trimming costs V 0 bases and J 5 bases, and their ends lie 13 bases apart. The data also belong to a second study, concerning T cells of mothers and their children. Reported in the second study: Nine systemically healthy Caucasian individuals, comprising three mothers and their six children, were included as donors. cDNA synthesis used all of the extracted RNA, with 1.5 ug of RNA in each 15 ul reaction. Sample barcodes and 2-4 random nucleotides were added via the M1S primer in the second PCR. Each mother yielded over 8 million TCR beta CDR3 reads and each child some 3 million reads. In both related and unrelated pairs, thymic selection shapes the output of TCR recombination in a similar way, with inherited differences having only a minor effect. Related mother-child pairs always showed normalized repertoire overlap that was slightly higher than in unrelated mother-child pairs, though the difference was never significant. Persistent microchimeric T cell clones were not detected, at a sensitivity of about 99 clones per million clonotypes. In the study, deep NGS was used to compare the TCR beta repertoires of mothers and children, and features distinguishing related mother-child pairs from unrelated individuals were sought. Mothers averaged approximately 40 +/- 4 years of age and children averaged about 10 +/- 4 years. Libraries were sequenced on Illumina HiSeq 2000 with 100+100 nt paired-end reads after adapter ligation with NEBNext reagents. Mother and child libraries were prepared a month apart and sequenced in separate runs to prevent cross-contamination. For each donor, somewhere between roughly 450,000 and 2,000,000 distinct TCR beta clonotypes were identified. Naive TCR beta clonotypes were estimated from low-frequency clonotypes matched to each donor's FACS-determined naive share, without sorting.

The sample consisted of blood. The receptor's source is a girl between 2 and 10 years old in good health. The V gene is TRBV29-1 and the J gene is TRBJ1-1; matching of 6 bases hints at TRBD1 as the D gene. The nucleotide sequence reads TGCAGCGTTGAAGAGGGGGGGCAGGGGACTGAAGCTTTCTTT. Its product reads: CSVEEGGQGTEAFF.